What follows are 18 T cell receptor beta chains derived from one specimen sequenced in a study of blood T cells in healthy people across ages (dated by TCRdb to about 2015). Receptor amplification or capture employed 5' RACE. This sample was sequenced with an Illumina HiSeq 2500. The second PCR ran for about 7 to 11 cycles and used a J-beta primer mix along with a sample-barcoded 5' primer. The public reads were quality trimmed at Q25 with fastp and then assembled into clones with MiXCR by TCRdb, keeping productive beta chains. All rows with the same CDR3 protein become a single entry with the most common DNA and genes. The sample table lists about 780,000 distinct CDR3 sequences, around 24% of them with a count of one. About 3% of the sample is taken by the ten largest. The sample was also linked to a second study, of T cells of mothers and their children.

The sequencing input was blood. These receptors originate from a boy between 10 and 17 years old in good health.

The sample holds a few counts of this clonotype. The V call is TRBV14, the J call TRBJ2-1; the match to TRBD2 covers 8 bases. Germline V gene lookup returns CDR1 SGHDN and CDR2 FVKESK. Losses at the gene ends were 6 bases for V and 1 base for J; bases not matched to a gene: 11. The CDR3 runs to 17 residues. CDR3 amino acids: CASRPGGGGSSYNEQFF. CDR3 coding DNA: TGTGCCAGCAGACCCGGCGGCGGGGGGTCTTCCTACAATGAGCAGTTCTTC. The full variable domain, its missing parts supplied by reference TRBV14 and TRBJ2-1, is EAGVTQFPSHSVIEKGQTVTLRCDPISGHDNLYWYRRVMGKEIKFLLHFVKESKQDESGMPNNRFLAERTGGTYSTLKVQPAELEDSGVYFCASRPGGGGSSYNEQFFGPGTRLTVL.

The V and J genes are TRBV11-2 and TRBJ2-1, with 9 bases aligning to TRBD1. Germline V gene lookup returns CDR1 SGHAT and CDR2 FQNNGV. Trimming removed 2 bases from V and 5 bases from J; junction bases left unmatched: 4. This CDR3 spans 15 amino acids. CDR3: CASSLWDRVNNEQFF. CDR3 sequence (DNA): TGTGCCAGCAGCTTATGGGACAGGGTTAACAATGAGCAGTTCTTC.

There are a few counts of this clonotype. The rearrangement links TRBV30 to TRBJ2-7; D call uncertain. V was clipped by 0 bases and J by 7 bases, with 4 bases between them. Per germline, CDR1 GTSNPN and CDR2 SVGIG (reference sequence). This CDR3 has 10 amino acids. The CDR3 sequence is CAWSVEEQYF. The CDR3 DNA reads as TGTGCCTGGAGTGTAGAGGAGCAGTACTTC.

The rearrangement uses TRBV19 and TRBJ2-5, with a tentative D call TRBD2 (6 bases). CDR1 is LNHDA, CDR2 SQIVND, per germline (reference sequence). The CDR3 runs 14 residues. V lost 5 bases to trimming and J lost 11 bases, with 21 bases between them. The CDR3, as DNA: TGTGCCAGTAGTCCACAGGCCCAGGGAGGTCAGCAGTACTTC. Its protein product is CASSPQAQGGQQYF.

The rearrangement links TRBV4-2 to TRBJ2-2; weak D call: TRBD1 (5 bases). There are 16 residues in the CDR3. Between the trimmed V and J ends, which lost 0 bases and 2 bases, there was a span of 10 bases. The germline V gene has CDR1 LGHNA and CDR2 YNFKEQ. CDR3 nucleotides: TGTGCCAGCAGCCAAGAAAGGGGCCTAAACACCGGGGAGCTGTTTTTT. Protein: CASSQERGLNTGELFF.

A few counts support this clonotype. This rearrangement joins TRBV2 to TRBJ2-4; D is possibly TRBD1 or TRBD2 (5 bases each). The CDR3 totals 17 residues. The germline V gene encodes CDR1 SNHLY and CDR2 FYNNEI. Between the trimmed V and J ends, which lost 1 base and 0 bases, there was a span of 13 bases. This CDR3 is CASSEGGAAGAKNIQYF. The CDR3 DNA is TGTGCCAGCAGTGAAGGAGGGGCGGCCGGAGCCAAAAACATTCAGTACTTC.

This clonotype was picked up a small number of times. The chain uses TRBV7-6 and TRBJ2-1; D is perhaps TRBD2 (7 bases). The CDR3 loop spans 14 amino acids. Germline CDR1 and CDR2: SGHVS and FNYEAQ. V was pared by 10 bases and J by 7 bases, with 20 bases between. This CDR3 is CANTPRGADNEQFF. The CDR3 nucleotides are TGTGCCAACACCCCACGGGGGGCGGATAATGAGCAGTTCTTC.

The CDR3 region is CASSIGTKGLDTQYF. The CDR3 nucleotides read TGTGCCAGCAGTATCGGGACAAAGGGTTTGGATACGCAGTATTTT. This chain uses TRBV6-5 with TRBJ2-3; D is perhaps TRBD1 (6 bases). Per germline, CDR1 MNHEY and CDR2 SVGAGI. The CDR3 contains 15 residues. The germline V and J ends were trimmed by 5 bases and 6 bases, with 18 bases remaining between them.

This clonotype has only a few counts. The gene calls are TRBV10-3 and TRBJ1-1; maybe TRBD1 (6 bases). V shed 6 bases and J shed 1 base, with 18 bases lying between them. Germline V gene sequence: CDR1 ENHRY, CDR2 SYGVKD. This CDR3 is built from 16 residues. CDR3 sequence reads: CAIRTSAEGGNTEAFF. The DNA for the CDR3 is TGTGCCATCAGGACCAGTGCGGAGGGGGGGAACACTGAAGCTTTCTTT.

This sequence joins TRBV20-1 and TRBJ1-1; D is perhaps TRBD1 (6 bases). Germline assignment: CDR1 DFQATT and CDR2 SNEGSKA (reference sequence). V dropped 3 bases and J dropped 1 base, with 12 bases sitting between them. The CDR3 sequence is 14 residues long. CDR3 loop: CSAREGGGNTEAFF. Written as DNA, the CDR3 is TGCAGTGCTAGGGAAGGGGGAGGGAACACTGAAGCTTTCTTT.

CDR3 loop: CAGRTVNTEAFF. DNA for the CDR3: TGTGCCGGACGGACAGTTAACACTGAAGCTTTCTTT. The chain carries TRBV6-6 and TRBJ1-1, with D possibly matching TRBD1 (6 bases). Per the germline V gene, CDR1 is MNHNY and CDR2 is SVGAGI (reference sequence). Trimming stripped 11 bases from V and 2 bases from J, with 12 bases between. There are 12 residues in the CDR3.

A word on this clonotype: One end of the junction fails to match germline, which may point to a read error. The J gene is TRBJ1-5, the V gene TRBV7-9; TRBD1 matches 8 bases. CDR1 SEHNR and CDR2 FQNEAQ come from the germline V gene (reference sequence). The CDR3 is 15 residues long. The CDR3 region is CASSSSDRADQPHHF. The CDR3 coding sequence is TGTGCCAGCAGCTCCTCGGACAGGGCTGACCAGCCCCATCATTTT.

V and J are TRBV12-3 or TRBV12-4 and TRBJ2-5; weak D call: TRBD2 (6 bases). Trimming pared 6 bases from V and 5 bases from J, leaving 16 bases between. The CDR3 is 14 residues long. The CDR3 nucleotides are TGTGCCAGCAGGACCGGGCTAGCGTGGGAGACCCAGTACTTC. Translation gives CASRTGLAWETQYF.

CDR3 residues: CASSGREAGSTEAFF. CDR3 nucleotide sequence: TGTGCCAGCAGTGGAAGGGAGGCAGGGAGCACTGAAGCTTTCTTT. This chain connects TRBV28 to TRBJ1-1; possibly TRBD1 for D (5 bases). The germline gives CDR1 MDHEN, CDR2 SYDVKM. The CDR3 has 15 residues. Between the trimmed V and J ends, which lost 5 bases and 4 bases, there was a span of 17 bases.

The chain links TRBV5-1 to TRBJ2-2; D is undetermined. CDR1 and CDR2 from the germline V gene are SGHRS and YFSETQ. This CDR3 has 14 amino acids. V lost 0 bases and J lost 3, with 6 bases in between. CDR3 sequence: CASSLEADTGELFF. The CDR3 DNA is TGCGCCAGCAGCTTGGAGGCAGACACCGGGGAGCTGTTTTTT.

A note on this clonotype: One junction end does not reproduce the germline sequence, and a read error may be involved. The V and J genes are TRBV5-1 and TRBJ2-7; no firm D call. This CDR3 comprises 14 residues. Germline CDR1 reads SGHRS; CDR2 reads YFSETQ. The CDR3 nucleotides read TGCGCCAGCAGCTTGAGCCAGGCCTCCTGCGAGCAGTACTTC. Protein: CASSLSQASCEQYF.

The chain uses TRBV12-3 or TRBV12-4 and TRBJ2-5; TRBD1 aligns across 9 bases. The V and J ends lost 6 bases and 4 bases, in that order; junction bases with no gene match: 9. This CDR3 is built from 15 residues. CDR3 sequence reads: CASSLFAGQGETQYF. In DNA form, the CDR3 reads TGTGCCAGCAGCTTATTCGCGGGACAGGGAGAGACCCAGTACTTC.

Only a few counts were recorded for this clonotype. Written as DNA, the CDR3 is TGTGCCAGCAGCGCCCCTACTCAGGGGAGCTATGGCTACACCTTC. This codes for CASSAPTQGSYGYTF. This chain connects TRBV9 to TRBJ1-2; possible D gene TRBD1, 6 bases. CDR1 is SGDLS, CDR2 YYNGEE, per germline. V was clipped by 3 bases and J by 4 bases, with 16 bases between them. The CDR3 runs to 15 residues.